The 23 T cell receptor beta chains listed next were all sequenced from one sample in a study of human T cells and chemical hapten exposure. Regarding time point: patch test 1, 2 weeks after DPC sensitization. Treatment denoted: therapeutic diphenylcyclopropenone sensitization with weekly scalp DPC. TCRdb passed the RACE reads through MiXCR, listing each CDR3 protein once. The sample contains 45,000 to 60,000 distinct CDR3 sequences, around 9.3% of which appear only once. The sample here was whole blood, taken in connection with sensitization to the hapten diphenylcyclopropenone (DPC). All receptors derive from a woman aged 40 to 50 with alopecia areata. Some clones in this sample may be carry-over from other donors' samples.

This clonotype has a count of ten or more. This chain links TRBV6-1 with TRBJ2-7, with D perhaps matching TRBD2 (6 bases). CDR1 and CDR2 (germline): MNHNS, SASEGT. This CDR3 spans 17 amino acids. Deletions cut 4 bases from V and 2 bases from J, with 21 bases between. The CDR3 sequence: CASSVPTRGAAPYEQYF. CDR3 nucleotides: TGTGCCAGCAGTGTCCCAACGCGCGGGGCTGCCCCCTACGAGCAGTACTTC.

This clonotype was picked up many times. This chain links TRBV7-3 with TRBJ1-2; D is undetermined. Germline-derived CDR1 and CDR2 are SGHTA and FQGTGA. V dropped 1 base and J dropped 6 bases, with 15 bases sitting between them. The CDR3 runs 15 residues. This CDR3 is CASSLIYGGVDGYTF. The CDR3 DNA reads TGTGCCAGCAGCTTAATCTACGGTGGGGTTGATGGCTACACCTTC.

This chain joins TRBV7-2 and TRBJ2-7; D might be TRBD1 or TRBD2, each matching 5 bases. The CDR3 runs to 14 residues. The germline V gene encodes CDR1 SGHTA and CDR2 FQGNSA. The V end lost 5 bases, the J end lost 11 bases, and 22 bases lay between the germline ends. The CDR3 protein is CASSPGVLRDPKYF. The CDR3 DNA reads as TGTGCCAGCAGCCCTGGCGTTTTACGGGACCCAAAGTACTTC.

This clonotype was picked up many times. The CDR3 here is CANDPPGENTGELFF. Here the CDR3 DNA reads TGCGCCAACGACCCGCCAGGGGAGAACACCGGGGAGCTGTTTTTT. The chain links TRBV5-1 to TRBJ2-2, with D possibly being TRBD1 (6 bases). CDR3 size: 15 residues. The germline V gene encodes CDR1 SGHRS and CDR2 YFSETQ. The V end lost 9 bases, the J end lost 1 base, and 16 bases lay between the germline ends.

This clonotype occurred many times. CDR3 coding DNA: TGTGCCAGCAGTTTGGGGTTCCCCGGAAACACCATATATTTT. Translated, it gives CASSLGFPGNTIYF. V usage is TRBV12-3 or TRBV12-4 and J usage is TRBJ1-3; D gene unclear. The V end lost 3 bases, the J end lost 4 bases, and 10 bases lay between the germline ends. The CDR3 is 14 residues long.

Many counts were recorded for this clonotype. CDR3 sequence reads: CASSLEGRGYGYTF. The CDR3 DNA reads as TGTGCCAGCAGCTTAGAGGGACGGGGCTATGGCTACACCTTC. This chain uses TRBV7-2 with TRBJ1-2; D is perhaps TRBD1 (5 bases). The germline V gene has CDR1 SGHTA and CDR2 FQGNSA. V was trimmed by 1 base and J by 4 bases, leaving 10 bases between them. CDR3 length: 14 residues.

V usage is TRBV5-4 and J usage is TRBJ2-3, with TRBD2 matching 9 bases. The CDR3 has 15 amino acids. Trimming cost V 6 bases and J 4 bases; bases outside gene matches: 9. Germline V gene sequence: CDR1 SGHNT, CDR2 YYREEE (reference sequence). The CDR3 region is CASTPGLAISDTQYF. The CDR3 DNA reads TGTGCCAGCACCCCGGGACTAGCAATCTCAGATACGCAGTATTTT.

This clonotype appeared many times. The J gene is TRBJ2-3, the V gene TRBV5-6, with TRBD1 identical over 9 bases. This CDR3 has 13 amino acids. The trim removed 4 bases at V and 4 bases at J, leaving 1 base unmatched. Per the germline V gene, CDR1 is SGHDT and CDR2 is YYEEEE. The CDR3 nucleotides read TGTGCCAGCAGCCGGGACAGGGCAGATACGCAGTATTTT. It yields the protein CASSRDRADTQYF.

The genes are TRBV5-1 and TRBJ1-3; possibly TRBD1 for D (5 bases). The CDR3 spans 15 residues. Germline V gene data show CDR1 as SGHRS and CDR2 as YFSETQ. The ends were cut back, 4 bases at V and 0 bases at J, with 11 bases in the middle. The CDR3 coding sequence is TGCGCCAGCAGCGCGGGACGGTCCTCTGGAAACACCATATATTTT. It specifies CASSAGRSSGNTIYF.

There are many counts of this clonotype. V and J are TRBV19 and TRBJ2-2; D is undetermined. CDR1 is LNHDA, CDR2 SQIVND, per germline (reference sequence). The CDR3 loop spans 15 amino acids. V was cut by 7 bases and J by 6 bases, with 18 bases left in between. This CDR3 is CASTPLGLDPGELFF. The CDR3 DNA sequence: TGTGCCAGTACTCCCCTGGGTTTGGACCCCGGGGAGCTGTTTTTT.

The chain joins TRBV28 to TRBJ1-1; tentatively, D is TRBD1 (5 bases). Between the trimmed V and J ends, which lost 5 bases and 7 bases, there was a span of 11 bases. Germline V lookup: CDR1 MDHEN, CDR2 SYDVKM. CDR3 length: 12 residues. In DNA form, the CDR3 reads TGTGCCAGCAGTCCCCGACAGAGTGAAGCTTTCTTT. Amino acid sequence: CASSPRQSEAFF.

In its sample, this clonotype was seen many times. V gene TRBV12-3 or TRBV12-4 combines with J gene TRBJ1-5; D is undetermined. The CDR3 length is 12 residues. V lost 6 bases, J lost 6 bases, and 9 bases lay in between. The CDR3 loop is CASSQKPQPQHF. The CDR3 DNA reads TGTGCCAGCAGCCAGAAGCCTCAGCCCCAGCATTTT.

The sample holds many counts of this clonotype. The genes are TRBV30 and TRBJ2-7; D call uncertain. This CDR3 comprises 11 residues. V was pared by 4 bases and J by 0 bases, with 4 bases between. Germline CDR1 GTSNPN, CDR2 SVGIG (reference sequence). CDR3 sequence reads: CAWTDSYEQYF. CDR3 bases: TGTGCCTGGACCGACTCCTACGAGCAGTACTTC. The entire variable domain, with the rest obtained from reference TRBV30 and TRBJ2-7, is as follows: SQTIHQWPATLVQPVGSPLSLECTVEGTSNPNLYWYRQAAGRGLQLLFYSVGIGQISSEVPQNLSASRPQDRQFILSSKKLLLSDSGFYLCAWTDSYEQYFGPGTRLTVT.

This clonotype was observed a handful of times. This rearrangement joins TRBV4-1 to TRBJ2-7; 7 bases line up with TRBD1. The J segment lost 0 bases and the V segment lost 1 base, leaving 3 bases of the junction unmatched. The germline V gene encodes CDR1 MGHRA and CDR2 YSYEKL. The CDR3 is 15 amino acids. In DNA form, the CDR3 reads TGCGCCAGCAGCCAAGGCAGGGACAGCTCCTACGAGCAGTACTTC. Protein sequence: CASSQGRDSSYEQYF.

Ten or more counts support this clonotype. The chain combines TRBV6-5 with TRBJ2-1; TRBD2 matches at 11 bases. The CDR3 is 14 residues long. V dropped 8 bases and J dropped 6; count of bases not matched to a gene: 6. The germline V gene has CDR1 MNHEY and CDR2 SVGAGI. The chain's CDR3 is CASGLAGGGNEQFF. DNA of the CDR3: TGTGCCAGCGGTTTAGCGGGGGGGGGCAATGAGCAGTTCTTC.

This clonotype was seen more than once but under ten times. This sequence joins TRBV3-1 and TRBJ2-3, with D possibly being TRBD1 (7 bases). The CDR3 loop spans 15 amino acids. The germline V and J ends were trimmed by 2 bases and 1 base, with 10 bases remaining between them. In germline, CDR1 is LGHDT, CDR2 YNNKEL (reference sequence). CDR3 sequence: CASSQFRGGTDTQYF. CDR3 sequence (DNA): TGTGCCAGCAGCCAATTCAGGGGGGGCACAGATACGCAGTATTTT.

Many counts were recorded for this clonotype. The rearrangement links TRBV5-1 to TRBJ2-1, with a tentative D call TRBD1 (6 bases). The germline V gene encodes CDR1 SGHRS and CDR2 YFSETQ. The CDR3 spans 15 residues. The V and J ends lost 4 bases and 5 bases respectively, with 16 bases between them. CDR3 residues: CASSKDSSQNNEQFF. CDR3 DNA: TGCGCCAGCAGCAAGGACAGTAGCCAGAACAATGAGCAGTTCTTC.

The V gene is TRBV4-1, the J gene TRBJ2-6, with D hard to call. This CDR3 has 15 amino acids. Germline CDR1 MGHRA, CDR2 YSYEKL. With 1 base removed from V and 4 bases from J, the gap between germline ends came to 8 bases. CDR3 nucleotides: TGCGCCAGCAGCCAAGCAGGAACCGGGGCCAACGTCCTGACTTTC. Amino acid sequence: CASSQAGTGANVLTF.

The table lists this clonotype with many counts. The chain links TRBV3-1 to TRBJ1-5; D may be TRBD1 (6 bases). The V gene's germline CDR1 is LGHDT and CDR2 YNNKEL (reference sequence). V was cut by 0 bases and J by 7 bases, with 10 bases left in between. This CDR3 comprises 14 residues. Here the CDR3 reads CASSQDIGGQPQHF. In nucleotides, the CDR3 is TGTGCCAGCAGCCAAGATATTGGGGGCCAGCCCCAGCATTTT.

This clonotype occurred a few times. The V call is TRBV5-1, the J call TRBJ1-2, with D uncertain. Deletions cut 4 bases from V and 6 bases from J, with 10 bases between. Germline V CDR1 and CDR2: SGHRS, YFSETQ. The length of the CDR3 is 12 residues. The CDR3 nucleotides are TGCGCCAGCAGCACGGCAGGTGATGGCTACACCTTC. This sequence encodes CASSTAGDGYTF.

V and J are TRBV2 and TRBJ2-3; no reliable D call. The CDR3 runs to 9 residues. Germline loops: CDR1 SNHLY, CDR2 FYNNEI. Trimming removed 5 bases from V and 7 bases from J, with 1 base in between. As DNA, the CDR3 is TGTGCCAGCAGTAATACGCAGTATTTT. It translates to CASSNTQYF.

The sample holds a few counts of this clonotype. V is TRBV12-3 or TRBV12-4 and J is TRBJ2-5; 9 bases fit TRBD1. V lost 5 bases and J lost 5; bases outside the gene matches: 9. This CDR3 is built from 15 residues. CDR3 nucleotide sequence: TGTGCCAGCAGTCAGGGACAGGGAAGGGAGGAGACCCAGTACTTC. It encodes CASSQGQGREETQYF.

This clonotype was picked up many times. The V call is TRBV7-3, the J call TRBJ1-1; 8 positions match TRBD1. Germline lookup yields CDR1 SGHTA and CDR2 FQGTGA. This CDR3 comprises 13 residues. V lost 3 bases to trimming and J lost 4 bases; unmatched junction nucleotides: 1. The CDR3 protein is CASSFTGGTEAFF. The CDR3 DNA follows: TGTGCCAGCAGCTTTACAGGGGGCACTGAAGCTTTCTTT.